This T cell receptor beta chain derives from a study of spatial heterogeneity in lung cancer. Looking at the study overall: PBMC samples from follow-up, when available, were sequenced at a median of approximately two years post-resection. The average count in raw reads for each unique TCR and UMI combination exceeded 8.5 appearances.

Single TCR cDNA molecules each had their own unique molecular identifier. MiXCR, applied by TCRdb to the 5' RACE reads, yields one record per CDR3 protein. This table has some 110,000 distinct CDR3 sequences, 9% to 15% appearing once. Trimming took off 0 bases at V and 7 bases at J, with 16 bases between the two ends. Germline-derived CDR1 and CDR2 are SGDLS and YYNGEE. The CDR3 is made up of 15 amino acids. Time point noted: blood at routine non-recurrence follow-up after resection. Whole RNA from tumor, nontumor lung or frozen PBMC was sequenced unsorted. This clonotype was counted ten times or more.

This specimen was PBMCs, taken at follow-up. The sequence came from a male donor with early-stage non-small cell lung cancer. This rearrangement joins TRBV9 to TRBJ2-5; D uncertain. CDR3 nucleotides: TGTGCCAGCAGCGTAGACGGCCGGCAGGCAGGGACCCAGTACTTC. Encoded protein: CASSVDGRQAGTQYF.